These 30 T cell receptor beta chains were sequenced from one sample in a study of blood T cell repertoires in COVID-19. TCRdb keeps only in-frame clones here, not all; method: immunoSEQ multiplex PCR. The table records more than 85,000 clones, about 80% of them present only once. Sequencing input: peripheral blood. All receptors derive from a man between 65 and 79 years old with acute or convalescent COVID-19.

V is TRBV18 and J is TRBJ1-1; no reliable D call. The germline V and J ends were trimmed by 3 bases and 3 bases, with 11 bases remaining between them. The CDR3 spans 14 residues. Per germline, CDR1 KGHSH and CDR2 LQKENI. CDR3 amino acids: CASSPKPVDTEAFF. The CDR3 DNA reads TGTGCCAGCTCACCCAAACCGGTGGACACTGAAGCTTTCTTT.

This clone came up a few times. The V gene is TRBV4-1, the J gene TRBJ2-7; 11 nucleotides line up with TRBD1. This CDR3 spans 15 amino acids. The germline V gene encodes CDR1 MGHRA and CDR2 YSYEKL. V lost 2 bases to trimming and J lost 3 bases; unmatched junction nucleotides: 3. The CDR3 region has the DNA TGCGCCAGCAGCCAAAAGGGACAGGGGGACTACGAGCAGTACTTC. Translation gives CASSQKGQGDYEQYF.

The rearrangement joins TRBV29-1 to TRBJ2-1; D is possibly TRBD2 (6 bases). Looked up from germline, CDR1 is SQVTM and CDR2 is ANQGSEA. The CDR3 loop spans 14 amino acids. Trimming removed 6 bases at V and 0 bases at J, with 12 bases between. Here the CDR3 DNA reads TGCAGCGTAGATAGCGGAAGCTCCTACAATGAGCAGTTCTTC. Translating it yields CSVDSGSSYNEQFF.

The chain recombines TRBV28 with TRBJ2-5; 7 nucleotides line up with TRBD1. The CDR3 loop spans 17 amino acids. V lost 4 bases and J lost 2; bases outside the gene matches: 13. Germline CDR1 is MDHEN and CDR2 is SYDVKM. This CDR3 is CASSSTYTDRVQETQYF. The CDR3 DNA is TGTGCCAGCAGTTCCACCTATACAGACAGGGTGCAAGAGACCCAGTACTTC.

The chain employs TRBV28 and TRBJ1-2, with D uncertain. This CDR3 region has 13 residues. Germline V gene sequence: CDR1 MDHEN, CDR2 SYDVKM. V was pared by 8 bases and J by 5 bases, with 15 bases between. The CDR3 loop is CASQLGEVYGYTF. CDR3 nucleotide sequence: TGTGCCAGCCAGCTCGGGGAGGTGTATGGCTACACCTTC.

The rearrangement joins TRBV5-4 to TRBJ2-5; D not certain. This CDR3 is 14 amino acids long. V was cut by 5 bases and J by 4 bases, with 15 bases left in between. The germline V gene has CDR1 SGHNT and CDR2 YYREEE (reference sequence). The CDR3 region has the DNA TGTGCCAGCAGGCCCGACTCAGCCGTAGAGACCCAGTACTTC. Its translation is CASRPDSAVETQYF. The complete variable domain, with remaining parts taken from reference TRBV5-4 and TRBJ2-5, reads ETGVTQSPTHLIKTRGQQVTLRCSSQSGHNTVSWYQQALGQGPQFIFQYYREEENGRGNFPPRFSGLQFPNYSSELNVNALELDDSALYLCASRPDSAVETQYFGPGTRLLVL.

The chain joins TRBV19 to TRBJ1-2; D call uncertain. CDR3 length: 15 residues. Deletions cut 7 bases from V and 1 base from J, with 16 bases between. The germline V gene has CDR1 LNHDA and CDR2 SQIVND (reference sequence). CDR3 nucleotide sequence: TGTGCCAGTACCGCCATCTGGGGAGTTAACTATGGCTACACCTTC. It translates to CASTAIWGVNYGYTF.

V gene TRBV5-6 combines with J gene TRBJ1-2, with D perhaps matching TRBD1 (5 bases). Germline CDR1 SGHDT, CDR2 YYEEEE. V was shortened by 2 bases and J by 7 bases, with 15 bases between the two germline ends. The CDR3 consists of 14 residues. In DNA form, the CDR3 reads TGTGCCAGCAGCTTTGACAGCAAAGTAGGTGGCTACACCTTC. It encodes CASSFDSKVGGYTF.

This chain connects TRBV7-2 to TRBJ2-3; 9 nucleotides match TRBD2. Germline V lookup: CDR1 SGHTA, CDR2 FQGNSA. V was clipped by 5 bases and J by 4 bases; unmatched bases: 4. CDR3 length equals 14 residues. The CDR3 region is CASSPRLAADTQYF. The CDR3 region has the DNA TGTGCCAGCAGCCCGAGACTAGCGGCAGATACGCAGTATTTT.

The CDR3 reads CASSPWTGPENEQFF. The CDR3 DNA reads TGTGCCAGCAGTCCCTGGACAGGGCCGGAGAATGAGCAGTTCTTC. This chain uses TRBV27 with TRBJ2-1; TRBD1 matches 8 bases. The CDR3 sequence is 15 residues long. CDR1 MNHEY and CDR2 SMNVEV come from the germline V gene (reference sequence). The junction had 10 bases not matched to a gene; V was cut back by 5 bases and J by 7 bases.

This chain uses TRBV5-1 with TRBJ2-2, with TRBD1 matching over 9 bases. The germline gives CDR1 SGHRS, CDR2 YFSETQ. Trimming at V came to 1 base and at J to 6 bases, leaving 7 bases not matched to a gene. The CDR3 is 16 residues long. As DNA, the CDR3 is TGCGCCAGCAGCTTGATCGGACAGGGGACGGCCGGGGAGCTGTTTTTT. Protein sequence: CASSLIGQGTAGELFF.

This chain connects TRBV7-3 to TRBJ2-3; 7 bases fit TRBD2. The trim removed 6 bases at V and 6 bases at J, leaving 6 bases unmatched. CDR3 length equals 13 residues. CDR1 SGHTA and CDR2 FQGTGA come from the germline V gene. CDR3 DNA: TGTGCCAGCAGTTCCGGACTAGTGGATACGCAGTATTTT. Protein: CASSSGLVDTQYF.

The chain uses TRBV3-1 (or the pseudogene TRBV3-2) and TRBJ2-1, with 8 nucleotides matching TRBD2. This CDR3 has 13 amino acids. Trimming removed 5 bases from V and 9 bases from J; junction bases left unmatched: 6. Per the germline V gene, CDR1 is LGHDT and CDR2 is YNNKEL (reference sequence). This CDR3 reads CASSNRGGSEQFF. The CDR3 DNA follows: TGTGCCAGCAGCAATCGGGGGGGGAGTGAGCAGTTCTTC.

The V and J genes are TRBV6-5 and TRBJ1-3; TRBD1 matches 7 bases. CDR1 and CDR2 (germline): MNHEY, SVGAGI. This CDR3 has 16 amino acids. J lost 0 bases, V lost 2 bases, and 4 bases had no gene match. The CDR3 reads CASSYRTGTSGNTIYF. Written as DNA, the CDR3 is TGTGCCAGCAGTTACAGGACAGGCACCTCTGGAAACACCATATATTTT.

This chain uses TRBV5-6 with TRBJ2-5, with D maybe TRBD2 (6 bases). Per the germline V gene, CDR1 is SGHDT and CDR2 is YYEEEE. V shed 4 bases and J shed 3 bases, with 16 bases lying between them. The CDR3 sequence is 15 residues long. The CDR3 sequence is CASSPYGGHKETQYF. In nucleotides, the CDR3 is TGTGCCAGCAGCCCATACGGGGGTCACAAAGAGACCCAGTACTTC. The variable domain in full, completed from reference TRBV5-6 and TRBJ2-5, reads DAGVTQSPTHLIKTRGQQVTLRCSPKSGHDTVSWYQQALGQGPQFIFQYYEEEERQRGNFPDRFSGHQFPNYSSELNVNALLLGDSALYLCASSPYGGHKETQYFGPGTRLLVL.

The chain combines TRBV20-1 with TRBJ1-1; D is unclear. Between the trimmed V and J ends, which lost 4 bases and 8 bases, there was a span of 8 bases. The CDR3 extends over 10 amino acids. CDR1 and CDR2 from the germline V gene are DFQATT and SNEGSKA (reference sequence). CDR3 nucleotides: TGCAGTGCTAAAACAGAGGAAGCTTTCTTT. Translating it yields CSAKTEEAFF.

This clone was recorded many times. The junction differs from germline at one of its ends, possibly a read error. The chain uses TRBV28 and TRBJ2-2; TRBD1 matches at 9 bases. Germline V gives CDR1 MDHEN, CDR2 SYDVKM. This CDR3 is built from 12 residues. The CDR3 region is CGTGINTGELFF. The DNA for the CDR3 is TGCGGGACAGGGATTAACACCGGGGAGCTGTTTTTT. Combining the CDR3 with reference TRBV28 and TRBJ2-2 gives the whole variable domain DVKVTQSSRYLVKRTGEKVFLECVQDMDHENMFWYRQDPGLGLRLIYFSYDVKMKEKGDIPEGYSVSREKKERFSLILESASTNQTSMYLCGTGINTGELFFGEGSRLTVL.

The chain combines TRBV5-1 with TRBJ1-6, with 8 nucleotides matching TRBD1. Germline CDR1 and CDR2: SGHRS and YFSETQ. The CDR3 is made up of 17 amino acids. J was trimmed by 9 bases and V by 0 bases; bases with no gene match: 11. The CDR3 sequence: CASSLESLDRVASPLHF. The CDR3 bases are TGCGCCAGCAGCTTGGAATCCCTGGACAGGGTAGCTTCACCCCTCCACTTT.

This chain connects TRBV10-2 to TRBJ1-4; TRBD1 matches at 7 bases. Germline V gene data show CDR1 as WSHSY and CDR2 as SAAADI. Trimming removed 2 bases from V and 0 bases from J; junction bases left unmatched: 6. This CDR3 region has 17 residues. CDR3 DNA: TGCGCCAGCAGTGAGCCCCGACAGGGCACAACTAATGAAAAACTGTTTTTT. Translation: CASSEPRQGTTNEKLFF.

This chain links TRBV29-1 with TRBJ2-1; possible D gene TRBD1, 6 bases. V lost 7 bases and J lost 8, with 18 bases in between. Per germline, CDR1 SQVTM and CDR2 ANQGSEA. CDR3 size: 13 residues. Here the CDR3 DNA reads TGCAGCGCCCCAACCGGGACAAACTATGAGCAGTTCTTC. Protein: CSAPTGTNYEQFF.

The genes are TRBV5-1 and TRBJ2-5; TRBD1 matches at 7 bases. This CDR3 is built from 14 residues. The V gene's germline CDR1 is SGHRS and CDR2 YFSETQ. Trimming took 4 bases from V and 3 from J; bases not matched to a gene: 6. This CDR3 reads CASSEGTAEETQYF. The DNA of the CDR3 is TGCGCCAGCAGCGAAGGGACAGCAGAAGAGACCCAGTACTTC.

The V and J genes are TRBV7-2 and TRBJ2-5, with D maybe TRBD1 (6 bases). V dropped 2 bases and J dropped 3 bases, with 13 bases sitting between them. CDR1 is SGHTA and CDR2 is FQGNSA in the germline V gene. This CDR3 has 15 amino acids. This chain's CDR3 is CASSLRRPGEETQYF. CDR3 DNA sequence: TGTGCCAGCAGCTTACGCCGGCCAGGGGAAGAGACCCAGTACTTC.

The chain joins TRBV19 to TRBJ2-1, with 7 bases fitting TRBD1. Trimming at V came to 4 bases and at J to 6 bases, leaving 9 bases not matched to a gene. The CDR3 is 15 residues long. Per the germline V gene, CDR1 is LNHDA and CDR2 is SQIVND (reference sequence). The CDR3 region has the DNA TGTGCCAGTAGTACTTACGACAGGGCTGGCAATGAGCAGTTCTTC. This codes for CASSTYDRAGNEQFF. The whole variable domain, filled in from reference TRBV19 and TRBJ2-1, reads DGGITQSPKYLFRKEGQNVTLSCEQNLNHDAMYWYRQDPGQGLRLIYYSQIVNDFQKGDIAEGYSVSREKKESFPLTVTSAQKNPTAFYLCASSTYDRAGNEQFFGPGTRLTVL.

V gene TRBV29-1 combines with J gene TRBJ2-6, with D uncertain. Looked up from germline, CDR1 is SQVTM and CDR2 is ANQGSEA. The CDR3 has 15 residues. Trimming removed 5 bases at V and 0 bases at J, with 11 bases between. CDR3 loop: CSVPLEFSGANVLTF. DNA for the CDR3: TGCAGCGTTCCCCTAGAATTCTCTGGGGCCAACGTCCTGACTTTC.

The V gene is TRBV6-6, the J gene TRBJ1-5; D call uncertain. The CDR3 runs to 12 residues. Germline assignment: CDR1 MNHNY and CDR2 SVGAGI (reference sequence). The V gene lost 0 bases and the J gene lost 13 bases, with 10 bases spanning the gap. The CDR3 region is CASSYSVEFQHF. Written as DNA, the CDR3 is TGTGCCAGCAGTTACTCTGTGGAGTTTCAGCATTTT.

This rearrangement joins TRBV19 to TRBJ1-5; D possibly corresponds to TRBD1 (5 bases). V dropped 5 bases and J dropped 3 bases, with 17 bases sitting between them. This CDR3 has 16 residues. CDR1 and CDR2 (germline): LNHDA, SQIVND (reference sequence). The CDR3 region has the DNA TGTGCCAGTAGTTTTTGGTCAGGGAGGACCAATCAGCCCCAGCATTTT. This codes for CASSFWSGRTNQPQHF.

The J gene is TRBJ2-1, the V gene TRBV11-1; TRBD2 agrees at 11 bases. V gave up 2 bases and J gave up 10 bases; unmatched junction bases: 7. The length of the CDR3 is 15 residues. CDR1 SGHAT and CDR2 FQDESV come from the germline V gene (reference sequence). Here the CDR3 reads CASSLIAGGAGEQFF. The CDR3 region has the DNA TGTGCCAGCAGCTTAATAGCGGGAGGGGCCGGGGAGCAGTTCTTC.

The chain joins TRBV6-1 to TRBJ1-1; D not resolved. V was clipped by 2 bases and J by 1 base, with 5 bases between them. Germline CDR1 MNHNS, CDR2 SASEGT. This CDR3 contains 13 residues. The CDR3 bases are TGTGCCAGCAGTGAACTGTGGAACACTGAAGCTTTCTTT. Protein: CASSELWNTEAFF.

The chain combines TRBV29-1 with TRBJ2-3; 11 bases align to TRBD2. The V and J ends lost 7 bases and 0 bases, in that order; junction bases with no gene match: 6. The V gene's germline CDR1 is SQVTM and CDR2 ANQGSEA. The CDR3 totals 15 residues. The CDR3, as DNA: TGCAGCGCTTTGGGACTAGCGGCTAGCACAGATACGCAGTATTTT. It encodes CSALGLAASTDTQYF.

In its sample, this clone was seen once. The chain's CDR3 is CASSVTGSPGGELFF. CDR3 DNA: TGCGCCAGCAGCGTAACAGGGAGTCCAGGCGGGGAGCTGTTTTTT. The rearrangement uses TRBV5-1 and TRBJ2-2; possible D gene TRBD1, 6 bases. Germline V CDR1 and CDR2: SGHRS, YFSETQ. Trimming took off 4 bases at V and 7 bases at J, with 17 bases between the two ends. There are 15 residues in the CDR3. Combining the CDR3 with reference TRBV5-1 and TRBJ2-2 gives the whole variable domain KAGVTQTPRYLIKTRGQQVTLSCSPISGHRSVSWYQQTPGQGLQFLFEYFSETQRNKGNFPGRFSGRQFSNSRSEMNVSTLELGDSALYLCASSVTGSPGGELFFGEGSRLTVL.